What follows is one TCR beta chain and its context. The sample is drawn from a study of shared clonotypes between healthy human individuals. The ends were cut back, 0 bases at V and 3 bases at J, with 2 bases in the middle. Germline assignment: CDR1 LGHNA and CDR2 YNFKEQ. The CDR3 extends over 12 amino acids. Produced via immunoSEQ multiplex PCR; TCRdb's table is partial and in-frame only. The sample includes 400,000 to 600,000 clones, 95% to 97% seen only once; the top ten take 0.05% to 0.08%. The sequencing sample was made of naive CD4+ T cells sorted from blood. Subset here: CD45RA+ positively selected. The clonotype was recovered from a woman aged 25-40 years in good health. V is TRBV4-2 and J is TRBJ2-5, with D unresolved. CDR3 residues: CASSQDEETQYF. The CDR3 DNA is TGTGCCAGCAGCCAAGATGAAGAGACCCAGTACTTC.